One and the same sample provided the 7 T cell receptor beta chains below, sequenced in a study of cytomegalovirus exposure and HLA in healthy donors. Primers included in the PCR were 60 Vbeta and 13 Jbeta primers. Only in-frame clones appear in the TCRdb table, and some are missing; sequencing was by immunoSEQ multiplex PCR. Here the sample spans fewer than 85,000 clones, 78% being singletons. The specimen sequenced was PBMCs. These receptors all stem from a male donor in good health and CMV-seropositive.

The V gene is TRBV28, the J gene TRBJ1-3; D unclear. Germline CDR1 MDHEN, CDR2 SYDVKM. Trimming stripped 5 bases from V and 0 bases from J, with 8 bases between. The CDR3 contains 14 residues. The CDR3, as DNA: TGTGCCAGCAGTCCCCCGGGCTCTGGAAACACCATATATTTT. It translates to CASSPPGSGNTIYF. Full variable domain (remainder filled in from reference TRBV28 and TRBJ1-3): DVKVTQSSRYLVKRTGEKVFLECVQDMDHENMFWYRQDPGLGLRLIYFSYDVKMKEKGDIPEGYSVSREKKERFSLILESASTNQTSMYLCASSPPGSGNTIYFGEGSWLTVV.

This chain connects TRBV28 to TRBJ1-2; D may be TRBD1 (6 bases). V was pared by 9 bases and J by 5 bases, with 16 bases between. CDR3 length equals 13 residues. Per germline, CDR1 MDHEN and CDR2 SYDVKM. The CDR3 is CASRTDDYYGYTF. Written as DNA, the CDR3 is TGTGCCAGTCGGACAGACGATTATTATGGCTACACCTTC.

The chain couples TRBV4-2 to TRBJ1-4, with no clear D. Trimming shortened V by 0 bases and J by 0 bases, and 8 bases separated the two germline ends. The CDR3 totals 16 residues. The germline gives CDR1 LGHNA, CDR2 YNFKEQ. The CDR3, as DNA: TGTGCCAGCAGCCAAGAGTGGGCTGCAACTAATGAAAAACTGTTTTTT. It is translated as CASSQEWAATNEKLFF.

The chain uses TRBV9 and TRBJ1-6; 11 bases match TRBD1. The CDR3 length is 15 residues. V shed 3 bases and J 8 bases; nucleotides not matched to a gene: 4. In germline, CDR1 is SGDLS, CDR2 YYNGEE. The CDR3 region has the DNA TGTGCCAGCAGCGGGCCGGGACAGGGGGATTCACCCCTCCACTTT. Protein sequence: CASSGPGQGDSPLHF.

There are a few counts of this clone. The V call is TRBV28, the J call TRBJ1-1, with D perhaps matching TRBD1 (5 bases). The germline V and J ends were trimmed by 5 bases and 11 bases, with 21 bases remaining between them. CDR1 and CDR2 (germline): MDHEN, SYDVKM. This CDR3 contains 14 residues. The CDR3 DNA follows: TGTGCCAGCAGTCTCGGGACTCCCACGGGAGAGGCTTTCTTT. It codes for CASSLGTPTGEAFF.

The chain uses TRBV4-3 and TRBJ2-5; 9 bases agree with TRBD1. The CDR3 sequence is 13 residues long. CDR1 is LGHNA and CDR2 is YSLEER in the germline V gene. V was clipped by 1 base and J by 7 bases; unmatched bases: 1. The CDR3 protein is CASSQGTGVTQYF. The CDR3 coding sequence is TGCGCCAGCAGCCAAGGGACAGGGGTGACCCAGTACTTC.

The chain uses TRBV7-2 and TRBJ2-6; 7 bases are shared with TRBD1. V trimming: 1 base; J trimming: 1 base; junction bases outside the gene matches: 7. Germline values: CDR1 SGHTA, CDR2 FQGNSA. The CDR3 loop spans 18 amino acids. The CDR3 sequence is CASSLVLGRGSGANVLTF. The CDR3 nucleotides read TGTGCCAGCAGCTTAGTATTGGGCAGGGGGTCTGGGGCCAACGTCCTGACTTTC.